The sample holds one count of the clone carrying this T cell receptor (beta chain). The target antigen is unknown. This entry belongs to a study of vaccination and CD4 T cells after COVID-19. Study summary: Following dose two, a median about 70 days (range 14 to 241) passed before post-vaccine samples were taken. Overlapping peptides of the spike proteins of SARS-CoV-2, HCoV-NL63, HCoV-OC43 and HCoV-229E were used for cell stimulation.

The assay that was used to sequence DNA from cultured CD4+ T cells was the Oncomine TCR Beta short-read assay. TCRdb called the PCR reads again in MiXCR, with one record for every CDR3 protein. This table has around 21,000 distinct CDR3 sequences, 45% to 50% appearing once. This CDR3 is built from 13 residues. The ends were cut back, 4 bases at V and 3 bases at J, with 12 bases in the middle. Per the germline V gene, CDR1 is GTSNPN and CDR2 is SVGIG (reference sequence). Treatment denoted: approximately 9-day PBMC culture with coronavirus spike peptide pools or control peptides (ViraFEST assay). Whole-study results and caveats: Convalescent patients had 304 of 307 vaccine-specific clones showing spike mono-reactivity.

The chain uses TRBV30 and TRBJ1-2; no firm D call. The TCR was taken from a human donor who had recovered from COVID-19. Sequencing input: CD4+ T cells from blood, cultured in vitro. DNA for the CDR3: TGTGCCTGGACGGCTCCAAGACACTATGGCTACACCTTC. It codes for CAWTAPRHYGYTF.